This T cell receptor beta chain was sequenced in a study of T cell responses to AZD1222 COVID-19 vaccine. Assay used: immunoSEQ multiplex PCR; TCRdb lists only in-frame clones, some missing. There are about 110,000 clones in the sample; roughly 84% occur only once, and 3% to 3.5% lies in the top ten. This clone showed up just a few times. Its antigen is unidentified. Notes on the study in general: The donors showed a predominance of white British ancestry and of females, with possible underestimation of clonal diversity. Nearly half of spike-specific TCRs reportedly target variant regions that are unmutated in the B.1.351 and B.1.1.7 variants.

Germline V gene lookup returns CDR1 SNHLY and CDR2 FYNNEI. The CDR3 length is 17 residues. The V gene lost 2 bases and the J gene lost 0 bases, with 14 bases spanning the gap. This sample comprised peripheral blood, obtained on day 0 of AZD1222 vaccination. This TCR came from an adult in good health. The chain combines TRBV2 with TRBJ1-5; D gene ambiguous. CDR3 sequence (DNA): TGTGCCAGCAGTGAAAGGTCAGCTCCTTATAGCAATCAGCCCCAGCATTTT. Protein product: CASSERSAPYSNQPQHF.